These 3 T cell receptor beta chains came from one sample sequenced in a study of radiotherapy plus CTLA-4 blockade in lung cancer. Some clones are missing from TCRdb's copy, which holds only in-frame ones; the method was immunoSEQ multiplex PCR. The sample consists of approximately 82,000 clones, around 86% of them appearing once. Sequenced here: peripheral blood, sampled from a patient treated with radiotherapy plus ipilimumab. All receptors come from a human donor with non-small cell lung cancer that progressed on radiotherapy plus ipilimumab.

The gene calls are TRBV7-9 and TRBJ2-1; 7 positions agree with TRBD2. This CDR3 is 19 amino acids long. The J segment lost 0 bases and the V segment lost 4 bases, leaving 15 bases of the junction unmatched. The germline gives CDR1 SEHNR, CDR2 FQNEAQ (reference sequence). As DNA, the CDR3 is TGTGCCAGCAGCTCGACAGCCGGTACTAGCGAGAGCTCCTACAATGAGCAGTTCTTC. It translates to CASSSTAGTSESSYNEQFF.

The genes are TRBV30 and TRBJ2-1; the D gene could be TRBD1 or TRBD2 (5 bases each). V lost 2 bases to trimming and J lost 13 bases, with 18 bases between them. This CDR3 spans 13 amino acids. Germline V gene lookup returns CDR1 GTSNPN and CDR2 SVGIG (reference sequence). The CDR3 is CAWSSIDRGPQFF. CDR3 DNA sequence: TGTGCCTGGAGTTCCATTGACCGGGGACCCCAGTTCTTC.

With respect to this clone: A junction end diverges from the germline sequence, so it may reflect a read error. The chain carries TRBV5-4 and TRBJ1-3; D not certain. In germline, CDR1 is SGHNT, CDR2 YYREEE (reference sequence). The CDR3 loop spans 14 amino acids. CDR3 protein: CASSPSQTGNAIYF. CDR3 in DNA: TGTGCCAGCAGCCCATCCCAGACTGGAAACGCCATATATTTT.